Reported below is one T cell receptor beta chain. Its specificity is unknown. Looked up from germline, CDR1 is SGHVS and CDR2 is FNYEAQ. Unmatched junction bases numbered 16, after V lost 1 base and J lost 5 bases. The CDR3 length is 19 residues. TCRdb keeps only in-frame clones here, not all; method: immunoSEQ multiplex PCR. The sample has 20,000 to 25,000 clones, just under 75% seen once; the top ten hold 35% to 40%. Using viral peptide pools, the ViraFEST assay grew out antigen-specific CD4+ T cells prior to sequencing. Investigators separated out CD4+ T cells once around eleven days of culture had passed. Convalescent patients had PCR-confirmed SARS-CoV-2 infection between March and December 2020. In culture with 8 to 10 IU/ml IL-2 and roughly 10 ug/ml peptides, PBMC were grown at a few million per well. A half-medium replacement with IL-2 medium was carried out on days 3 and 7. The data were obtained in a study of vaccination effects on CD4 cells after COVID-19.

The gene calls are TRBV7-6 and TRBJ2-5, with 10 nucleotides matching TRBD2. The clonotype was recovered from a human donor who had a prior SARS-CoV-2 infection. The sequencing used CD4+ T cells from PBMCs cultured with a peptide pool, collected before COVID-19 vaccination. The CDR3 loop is CASSLGRAPTSGSRETQYF. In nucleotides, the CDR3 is TGTGCCAGCAGCTTAGGGAGGGCACCGACTAGCGGGTCTAGGGAGACCCAGTACTTC.